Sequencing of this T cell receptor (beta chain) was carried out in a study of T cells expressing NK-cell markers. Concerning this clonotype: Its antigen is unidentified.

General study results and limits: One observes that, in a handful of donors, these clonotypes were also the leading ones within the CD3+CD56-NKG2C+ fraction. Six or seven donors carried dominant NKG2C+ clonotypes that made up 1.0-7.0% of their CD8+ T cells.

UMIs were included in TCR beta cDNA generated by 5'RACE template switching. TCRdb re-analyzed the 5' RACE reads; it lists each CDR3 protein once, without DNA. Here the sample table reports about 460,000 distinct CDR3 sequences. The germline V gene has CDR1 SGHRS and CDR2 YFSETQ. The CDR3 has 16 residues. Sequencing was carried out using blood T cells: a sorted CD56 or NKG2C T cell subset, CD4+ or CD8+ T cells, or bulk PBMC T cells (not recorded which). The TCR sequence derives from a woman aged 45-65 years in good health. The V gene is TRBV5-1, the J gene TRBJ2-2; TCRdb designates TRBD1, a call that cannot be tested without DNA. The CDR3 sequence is CASRGRTGVPTGELFF.